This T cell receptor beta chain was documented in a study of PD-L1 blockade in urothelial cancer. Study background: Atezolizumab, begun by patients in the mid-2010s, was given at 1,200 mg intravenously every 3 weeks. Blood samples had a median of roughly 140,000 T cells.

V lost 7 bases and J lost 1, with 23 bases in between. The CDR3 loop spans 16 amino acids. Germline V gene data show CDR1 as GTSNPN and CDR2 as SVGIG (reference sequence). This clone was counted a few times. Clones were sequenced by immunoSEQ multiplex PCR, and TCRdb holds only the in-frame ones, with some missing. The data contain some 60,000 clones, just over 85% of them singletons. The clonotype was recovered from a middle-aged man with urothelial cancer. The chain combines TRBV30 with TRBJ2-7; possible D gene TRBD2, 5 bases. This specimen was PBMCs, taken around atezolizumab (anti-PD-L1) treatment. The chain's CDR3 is CAYKPSFPRESYEQYF. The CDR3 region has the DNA TGTGCCTACAAGCCTAGCTTCCCAAGGGAATCCTACGAGCAGTACTTC.